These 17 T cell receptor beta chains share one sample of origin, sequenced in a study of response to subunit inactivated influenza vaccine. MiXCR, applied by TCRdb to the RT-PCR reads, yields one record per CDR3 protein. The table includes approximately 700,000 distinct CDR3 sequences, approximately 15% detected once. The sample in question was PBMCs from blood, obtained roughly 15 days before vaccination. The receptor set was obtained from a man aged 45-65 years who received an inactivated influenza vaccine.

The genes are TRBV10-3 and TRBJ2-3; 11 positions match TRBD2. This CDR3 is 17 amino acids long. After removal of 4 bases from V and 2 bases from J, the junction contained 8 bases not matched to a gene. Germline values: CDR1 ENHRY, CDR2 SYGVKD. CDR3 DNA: TGTGCCATCAGTGGTGTTGGGACTAGCGGACACACAGATACGCAGTATTTT. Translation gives CAISGVGTSGHTDTQYF.

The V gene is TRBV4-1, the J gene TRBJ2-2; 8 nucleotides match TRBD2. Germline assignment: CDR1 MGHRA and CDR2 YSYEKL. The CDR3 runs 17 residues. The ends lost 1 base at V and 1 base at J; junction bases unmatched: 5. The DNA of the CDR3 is TGCGCCAGCAGCCAAGGATGGACTAGCCTGAACACCGGGGAGCTGTTTTTT. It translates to CASSQGWTSLNTGELFF.

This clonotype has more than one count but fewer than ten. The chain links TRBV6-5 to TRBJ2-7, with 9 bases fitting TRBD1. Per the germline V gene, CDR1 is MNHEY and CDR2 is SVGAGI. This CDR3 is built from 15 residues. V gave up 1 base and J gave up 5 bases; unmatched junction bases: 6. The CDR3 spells CASSYYRDRANEQYF. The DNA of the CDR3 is TGTGCCAGCAGTTACTATCGGGACAGGGCCAACGAGCAGTACTTC.

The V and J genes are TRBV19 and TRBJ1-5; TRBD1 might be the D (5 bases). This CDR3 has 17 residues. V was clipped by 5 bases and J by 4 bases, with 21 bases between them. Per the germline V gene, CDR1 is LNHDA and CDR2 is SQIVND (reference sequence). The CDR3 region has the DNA TGTGCCAGTAGTCCCGAACTCCCGGGACCCCTGAATCAGCCCCAGCATTTT. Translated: CASSPELPGPLNQPQHF.

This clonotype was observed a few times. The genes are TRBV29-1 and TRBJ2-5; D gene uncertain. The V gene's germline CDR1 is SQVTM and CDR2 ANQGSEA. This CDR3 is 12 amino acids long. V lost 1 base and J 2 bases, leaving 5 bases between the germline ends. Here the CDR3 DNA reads TGCAGCGTTGAAGGGTTGCAAGAGACCCAGTACTTC. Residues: CSVEGLQETQYF.

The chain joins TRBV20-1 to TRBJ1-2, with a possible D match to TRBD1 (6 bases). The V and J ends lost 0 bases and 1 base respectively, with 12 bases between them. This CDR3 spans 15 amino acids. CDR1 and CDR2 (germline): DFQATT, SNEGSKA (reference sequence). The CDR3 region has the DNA TGCAGTGCTAGAGATTCCGGCAGGGGTAACTATGGCTACACCTTC. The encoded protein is CSARDSGRGNYGYTF.

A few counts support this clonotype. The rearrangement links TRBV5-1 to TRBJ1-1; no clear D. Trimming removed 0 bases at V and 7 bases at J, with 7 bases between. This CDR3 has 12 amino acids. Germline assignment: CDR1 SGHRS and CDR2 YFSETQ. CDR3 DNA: TGCGCCAGCAGCTTGGATGCGGTTGAAGCTTTCTTT. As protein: CASSLDAVEAFF.

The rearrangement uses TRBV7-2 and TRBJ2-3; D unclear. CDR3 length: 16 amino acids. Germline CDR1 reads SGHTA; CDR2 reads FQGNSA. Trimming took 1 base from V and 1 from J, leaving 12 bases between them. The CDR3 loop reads CASSLGVQPGTDTQYF. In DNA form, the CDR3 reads TGTGCCAGCAGCTTAGGTGTACAGCCCGGCACAGATACGCAGTATTTT.

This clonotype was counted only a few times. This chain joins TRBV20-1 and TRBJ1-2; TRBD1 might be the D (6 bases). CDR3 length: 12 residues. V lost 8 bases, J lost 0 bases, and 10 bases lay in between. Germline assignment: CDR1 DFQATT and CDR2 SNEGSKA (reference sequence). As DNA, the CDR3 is TGCAGTACCAGGGGTTCTAACTATGGCTACACCTTC. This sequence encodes CSTRGSNYGYTF.

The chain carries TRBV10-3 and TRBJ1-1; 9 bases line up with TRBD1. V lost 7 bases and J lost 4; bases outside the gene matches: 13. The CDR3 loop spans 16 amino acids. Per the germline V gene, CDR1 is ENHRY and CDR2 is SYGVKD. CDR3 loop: CAITPGTGTGPTEAFF. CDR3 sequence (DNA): TGTGCCATCACCCCTGGGACCGGGACAGGGCCCACTGAAGCTTTCTTT.

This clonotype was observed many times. This chain's CDR3 is CASSPTGSHEQYF. The CDR3 coding sequence is TGTGCCAGCAGTCCGACAGGGTCCCACGAGCAGTACTTC. The gene calls are TRBV12-3 or TRBV12-4 and TRBJ2-7; TRBD1 matches at 7 bases. Unmatched junction bases numbered 6, after V lost 5 bases and J lost 5 bases. The CDR3 has 13 residues.

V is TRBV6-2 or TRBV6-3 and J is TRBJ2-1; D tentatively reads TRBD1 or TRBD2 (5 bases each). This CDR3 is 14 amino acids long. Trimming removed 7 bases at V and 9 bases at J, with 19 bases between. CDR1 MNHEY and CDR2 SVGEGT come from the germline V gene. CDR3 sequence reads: CASTRDRVPGEQFF. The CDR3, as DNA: TGTGCCAGCACCCGGGACCGAGTCCCTGGTGAGCAGTTCTTC.

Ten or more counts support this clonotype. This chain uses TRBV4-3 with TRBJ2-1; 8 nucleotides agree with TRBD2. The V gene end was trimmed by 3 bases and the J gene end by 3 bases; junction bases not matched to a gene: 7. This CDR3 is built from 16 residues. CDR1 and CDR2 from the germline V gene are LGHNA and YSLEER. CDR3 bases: TGCGCCAGCAGCCACTCGGGAGGGTTATTCTACAATGAGCAGTTCTTC. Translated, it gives CASSHSGGLFYNEQFF.

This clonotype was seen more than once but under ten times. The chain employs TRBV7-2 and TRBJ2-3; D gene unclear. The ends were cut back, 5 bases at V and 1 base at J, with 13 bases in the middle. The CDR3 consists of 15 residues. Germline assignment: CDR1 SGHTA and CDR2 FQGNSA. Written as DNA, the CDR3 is TGTGCCAGCAGCCCTAGTTCTGGCCGCACAGATACGCAGTATTTT. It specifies CASSPSSGRTDTQYF.

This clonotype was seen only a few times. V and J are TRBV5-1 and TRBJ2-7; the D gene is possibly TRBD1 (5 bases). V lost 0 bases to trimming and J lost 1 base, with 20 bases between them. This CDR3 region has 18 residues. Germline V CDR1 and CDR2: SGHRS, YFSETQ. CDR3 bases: TGCGCCAGCAGCTTGGCCGAAATTTCCAGGGTGTCGTCCTACGAGCAGTACTTC. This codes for CASSLAEISRVSSYEQYF.

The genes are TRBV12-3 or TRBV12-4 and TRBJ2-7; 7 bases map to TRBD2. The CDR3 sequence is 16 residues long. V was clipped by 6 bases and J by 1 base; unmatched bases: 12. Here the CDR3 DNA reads TGTGCCAGCAGCCATCCGGGACTAAGTGGGTCCTACGAGCAGTACTTC. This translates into CASSHPGLSGSYEQYF.

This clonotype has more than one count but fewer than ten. CDR3 DNA sequence: TGTGCCAGCACTTTACTAGCGGGAGGCTACGAGCAGTACTTC. Its protein is CASTLLAGGYEQYF. This chain uses TRBV6-2 or TRBV6-3 with TRBJ2-7; 12 nucleotides agree with TRBD2. CDR3 length: 14 residues. Germline CDR1 reads MNHEY; CDR2 reads SVGEGT. J gave up 3 bases and V 7 bases, and 4 bases lay outside the gene matches.